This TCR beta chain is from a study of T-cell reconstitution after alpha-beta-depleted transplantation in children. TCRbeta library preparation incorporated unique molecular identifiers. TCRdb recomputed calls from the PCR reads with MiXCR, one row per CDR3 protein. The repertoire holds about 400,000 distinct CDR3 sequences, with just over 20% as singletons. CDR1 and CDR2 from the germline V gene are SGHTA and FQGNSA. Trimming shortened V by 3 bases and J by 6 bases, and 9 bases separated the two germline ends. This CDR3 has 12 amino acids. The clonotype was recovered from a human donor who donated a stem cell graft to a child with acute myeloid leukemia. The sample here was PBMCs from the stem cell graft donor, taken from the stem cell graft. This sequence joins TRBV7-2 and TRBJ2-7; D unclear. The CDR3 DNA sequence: TGTGCCAGCAGCTTGGATGGGGTCGAGCAGTACTTC. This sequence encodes CASSLDGVEQYF.